These T cell receptor beta chains were read from a single sample in a study of Ad26.COV2.S vaccination and SARS-CoV-2 variants. Generated by immunoSEQ multiplex PCR, the TCRdb table keeps only in-frame clones and is missing some. The sample contains roughly 400,000 clones, around 92% of which appear only once. The starting material was peripheral blood, obtained in a trial of Ad26.COV2.S vaccine versus placebo. These receptors were collected from a person between 18 and 59 years old who received the Ad26.COV2.S COVID-19 vaccine or a placebo. The CDR3 runs from the conserved cysteine through the conserved F or W. The order of the fields is V gene, J gene, clone size, D gene, CDR3 DNA, CDR3 protein. D genes are given only for firm matches. The size entry is marked missing in some rows and otherwise reads once, few, many or a size class.

>TRBV19|TRBJ2-3|NA|NA
TGTGCCAGTCGGGACACCTCCACAGATACGCAGTATTTT
CASRDTSTDTQYF
>TRBV29-1|TRBJ1-1|NA|NA
TGCAGCGTTGAATATCAGGTTACCATGAACACTGAAGCTTTCTTT
CSVEYQVTMNTEAFF
>TRBV28|TRBJ1-2|NA|NA
TGTGCCAGCACCTCCGCCGGACAGTATAACTATGGCTACACCTTC
CASTSAGQYNYGYTF
>TRBV19|TRBJ2-7|NA|TRBD1
TGTGCCAGTAGTAATGCGGGACAGGGATGGCGGGAGCAGTACTTC
CASSNAGQGWREQYF
>TRBV5-8|TRBJ1-2|NA|NA
TGTGCCAGCAGCTTGGCGACAGACCTCTATGGCTACACCTTC
CASSLATDLYGYTF
>TRBV3-1/TRBV3-2|TRBJ2-5|NA|NA
TGTGCCAGCAGCCAGGCGGCAGGGCAAGAGACCCAGTACTTC
CASSQAAGQETQYF
>TRBV7-9|TRBJ1-2|NA|TRBD1
TGTGCCAGCAGCTCCCCCCTGGACAGGGAGTTTTATGGCTACACCTTC
CASSSPLDREFYGYTF
>TRBV29-1|TRBJ2-7|NA|NA
TGCAGCGCCAGACACACCTACGAGCAGTACTTC
CSARHTYEQYF
>TRBV28|TRBJ2-5|NA|TRBD1
TGTGCCAGCAGTTGGACAGGGGCAGTGGAGACCCAGTACTTC
CASSWTGAVETQYF
>TRBV3-1/TRBV3-2|TRBJ1-2|NA|TRBD1
TGTGCCAGCAGCCTTCAGGGGGTGGGGATCTATGGCTACACCTTC
CASSLQGVGIYGYTF
>TRBV19|TRBJ1-1|NA|NA
TGTGCCAGTAGGCAGGTGACCGACACTGAAGCTTTCTTT
CASRQVTDTEAFF
>TRBV19|TRBJ2-2|NA|NA
TGTGCCAGTAGTGCTTCGGCGGGGATGGCCGGGGAGCTGTTTTTT
CASSASAGMAGELFF
>TRBV3-1/TRBV3-2|TRBJ1-6|NA|NA
TGTGCCAGCAGTTACGGGACGGACTATAATTCACCCCTCCACTTT
CASSYGTDYNSPLHF
>TRBV27|TRBJ1-5|NA|NA
TGTGCCAGCAGTCACCTTCGGACAGTGGCGGGGCCCCAGCATTTT
CASSHLRTVAGPQHF
>TRBV2|TRBJ2-1|once|TRBD1
TGTGCCAGCAGGTTGGGACAGGTCTCCTACAATGAGCAGTTCTTC
CASRLGQVSYNEQFF
>TRBV9|TRBJ2-3|once|TRBD2
TGTGCCAGCAGCGTGAGCGGGGATAGCACAGATACGCAGTATTTT
CASSVSGDSTDTQYF
>TRBV5-1|TRBJ2-4|NA|NA
TGCGCCAGCAGCTTGGGGGGACCTACAGCCAAAAACATTCAGTACTTC
CASSLGGPTAKNIQYF
>TRBV27|TRBJ2-3|NA|NA
TGTGCCAGCTCCCCTGGGGACACAGATACGCAGTATTTT
CASSPGDTDTQYF
>TRBV2|TRBJ2-7|NA|NA
TGTGCCAGCAGTGAAAGACAGCTACACTACGAGCAGTACTTC
CASSERQLHYEQYF
>TRBV18|TRBJ1-5|NA|NA
TGTGCCAGCTCACCGGGGAGTAGCAATCAGCCCCAGCATTTT
CASSPGSSNQPQHF
>TRBV7-9|TRBJ2-5|NA|TRBD1
TGTGCCAGCAGCCCGGACAGGGTGACCCAGTACTTC
CASSPDRVTQYF
>TRBV3-1/TRBV3-2|TRBJ2-7|NA|TRBD2
TGTGCCAGCACCGGGGGGGATTCCTACGAGCAGTACTTC
CASTGGDSYEQYF
>TRBV4-1|TRBJ1-4|NA|TRBD1
TGCGCCAGCAGCCAACTTCCCGGAGGAGGGGGCGAAAAACTGTTTTTT
CASSQLPGGGGEKLFF
>TRBV21-1|TRBJ1-4|few|NA
TGTGCCAGCAGCAGGTCCGGGACGTGGAGCGAAAAACTGTTTTTT
CASSRSGTWSEKLFF
>TRBV5-1|TRBJ2-1|NA|NA
TGCGCCAGCGCTTGGGGCGGCAACTACAATGAGCAGTTCTTC
CASAWGGNYNEQFF
>TRBV5-1|TRBJ2-7|NA|NA
TGCGCCAGCAGCCCGACCGAGGACCATTTATTTCAGCACTTC
CASSPTEDHLFQHF
>TRBV28|TRBJ1-2|NA|TRBD1
TGTGCCAGCACCTATAGGGACAGGAGCGTCTATGGCTACACCTTC
CASTYRDRSVYGYTF
>TRBV20-1|TRBJ2-7|once|NA
TGCAGTGCCGTCTTATGGGTGGAGCAGTACTTC
CSAVLWVEQYF
>TRBV4-1|TRBJ1-6|few|NA
TGCGCCAGCAGCCAAGTGGTGGATAATTCACCCCTCCACTTT
CASSQVVDNSPLHF
>TRBV28|TRBJ2-2|NA|NA
TGTGCCAGCAGTATTAGGACAGTCACCGGGGAGCTGTTTTTT
CASSIRTVTGELFF
>TRBV5-4|TRBJ2-3|NA|TRBD2
TGTGCCAGCAGCAGGGGCGGGGGAGCTCTAGTTAATACGCAGTATTTT
CASSRGGGALVNTQYF
>TRBV12-3/TRBV12-4|TRBJ1-4|NA|NA
TGTGCCAGCAGTTTTACCTCTAATGAAAAACTGTTTTTT
CASSFTSNEKLFF
>TRBV28|TRBJ2-3|NA|TRBD2
TGTGCCAGCAGTGGGCGGGGGGGTAACACAGATACGCAGTATTTT
CASSGRGGNTDTQYF
>TRBV5-4|TRBJ2-7|NA|NA
TGTGCCAGCAGCAAAGACGGGACTCTCGAGCAGTACTTC
CASSKDGTLEQYF
>TRBV28|TRBJ1-2|once|NA
TGTGCCAGCACGGGGGGGGCTAACTATGGCTACACCTTC
CASTGGANYGYTF
>TRBV14|TRBJ2-1|once|TRBD1
TGTGCCAGCAGCCAAAACCGGGACAGGGGGCGCGATGAGCAGTTCTTC
CASSQNRDRGRDEQFF
>TRBV7-2|TRBJ2-5|NA|NA
TGTGCCAGCAGCTTTCTTACAGGGCAGCAGACCCAGTACTTC
CASSFLTGQQTQYF
>TRBV19|TRBJ1-2|NA|TRBD1
TGTGCCAGTAGTCCGACAGGGCTCTATGGCTACACCTTC
CASSPTGLYGYTF
>TRBV11-3|TRBJ1-6|NA|NA
TGTGCCAGCAGCTTAGACGCGAACGGGGGTTCACCCCTCCACTTT
CASSLDANGGSPLHF
>TRBV5-8|TRBJ1-2|NA|NA
TGTGCCAGCAGCGGAGGGCAGTACTATGGCTACACCTTC
CASSGGQYYGYTF
>TRBV7-2|TRBJ1-1|NA|NA
TGTGCCAGCAGCTTATACCGGAACACTGAAGCTTTCTTT
CASSLYRNTEAFF
>TRBV7-9|TRBJ2-7|NA|NA
TGTGCCAGCGGCCCGGTGGCGCACGAGCAGTACTTC
CASGPVAHEQYF
>TRBV9|TRBJ2-5|NA|TRBD2
TGTGCCAGCAGCGTAGGAGGGCTAGCGGGGGGGCCTAGGGAGACCCAGTACTTC
CASSVGGLAGGPRETQYF
>TRBV24-1|TRBJ1-4|NA|NA
TGTGCCACCAGTGATCGGCGTGGCGGGCTCAATGAAAAACTGTTTTTT
CATSDRRGGLNEKLFF
>TRBV5-8|TRBJ1-5|NA|TRBD1
TGTGCCAGCACCCTGGACAGGGGAAAATCCCAGCCCCAGCATTTT
CASTLDRGKSQPQHF
>TRBV6-2/TRBV6-3|TRBJ1-1|NA|NA
TGTGCCAGCAGTCCACGACCTACAGGGCCGTGGGGAACTGAAGCTTTCTTT
CASSPRPTGPWGTEAFF
>TRBV24-1|TRBJ2-7|NA|NA
TGTGCCACCAGTCGAGGGACGAAGTCCTACGAGCAGTACTTC
CATSRGTKSYEQYF
>TRBV5-1|TRBJ1-2|NA|TRBD1
TGCGCCAGCAGCTTAGAGACAGGGAACTATGGCTACACCTTC
CASSLETGNYGYTF
>TRBV19|TRBJ2-7|once|NA
TGTGCCAGTAGTATCCTCCCGGGACTGATATACGAGCAGTACTTC
CASSILPGLIYEQYF
>TRBV12-3/TRBV12-4|TRBJ2-5|NA|NA
TGTGCCAGCAGGGTCAGGGGAGAGACCCAGTACTTC
CASRVRGETQYF
>TRBV5-1|TRBJ1-2|NA|NA
TGCGCCAGCAGCTTGGCCCGGGACAATGGCTACACCTTC
CASSLARDNGYTF
>TRBV5-4|TRBJ2-3|NA|TRBD1
TGTGCCAGCAGCGCCTGGGACAGTTCCCCAGATACGCAGTATTTT
CASSAWDSSPDTQYF
>TRBV6-2/TRBV6-3|TRBJ2-7|NA|NA
TGTGCCAGCAGTTACTCGGGGAGCTCCTACGAGCAGTACTTC
CASSYSGSSYEQYF
>TRBV7-2|TRBJ1-5|NA|TRBD1
TGTGCCAGCAGCCAGACAGGGACTGGTGGGGGCAATCAGCCCCAGCATTTT
CASSQTGTGGGNQPQHF
>TRBV5-4|TRBJ1-2|few|NA
TGTGCCAGCAGCTCGGGATCTATAAACTATGGCTACACCTTC
CASSSGSINYGYTF
>TRBV5-5|TRBJ1-1|NA|NA
TGTGCCAGCAGCCTACCACAGTCGAACACTGAAGCTTTCTTT
CASSLPQSNTEAFF
>TRBV10-3|TRBJ2-3|NA|NA
TGTGCCATCAGTGAGTCATCAGCCGGGGCAGATACGCAGTATTTT
CAISESSAGADTQYF